What follows are 22 T cell receptor beta chains derived from one specimen sequenced in a study of blood T cells in healthy people across ages. With a J-beta primer mix and a sample-barcoded 5' primer, a second PCR ran about 7 to 12 cycles. TCRdb reprocessed the 5' RACE reads with MiXCR, giving one entry per CDR3 protein. This table has fewer than 2,000,000 distinct CDR3 sequences, 30% to 40% appearing once. What was sequenced was blood. The receptor set was obtained from a woman in her 30s in good health.

The chain joins TRBV6-2 or TRBV6-3 to TRBJ1-5, with D possibly matching TRBD1 (5 bases). Deletions cut 6 bases from V and 8 bases from J, with 23 bases between. CDR3 length: 16 residues. Germline CDR1 MNHEY, CDR2 SVGEGT. DNA for the CDR3: TGTGCCAGCAGAGGGCCGACAGCTCCCCTGGGAAAGCCCCAGCATTTT. Amino acids: CASRGPTAPLGKPQHF.

V usage is TRBV30 and J usage is TRBJ1-2, with 10 bases that match TRBD1. Trimming at V came to 2 bases and at J to 4 bases, leaving 7 bases not matched to a gene. CDR1 is GTSNPN and CDR2 is SVGIG in the germline V gene (reference sequence). The CDR3 is made up of 15 amino acids. In nucleotides, the CDR3 is TGTGCCTGGAGTAAGACAGGGGGCACCGTCTATGGCTACACCTTC. Encoded protein: CAWSKTGGTVYGYTF.

V and J are TRBV20-1 and TRBJ2-7, with TRBD2 matching over 11 bases. The CDR3 is 14 amino acids. Germline V gene lookup returns CDR1 DFQATT and CDR2 SNEGSKA (reference sequence). The V segment lost 6 bases and the J segment 5 bases; nucleotides outside the gene matches: 9. The CDR3 sequence: CSAGASGRFNEQYF. The CDR3, as DNA: TGCAGTGCGGGGGCTAGCGGGAGGTTCAACGAGCAGTACTTC.

This clonotype has a count of ten or more. This chain links TRBV6-6 with TRBJ2-3, with D perhaps assigned TRBD1 or TRBD2 (6 bases each). V dropped 3 bases and J dropped 2 bases, with 9 bases sitting between them. The CDR3 is 14 residues long. Germline V gene lookup returns CDR1 MNHNY and CDR2 SVGAGI (reference sequence). The DNA of the CDR3 is TGTGCCAGCAGTTATGGGGGGCTCACAGATACGCAGTATTTT. It translates to CASSYGGLTDTQYF.

CDR3 sequence (DNA): TGCAGCGTTAGGAACAGGGGATATGGCTACACCTTC. It is translated as CSVRNRGYGYTF. The genes are TRBV29-1 and TRBJ1-2; 7 nucleotides line up with TRBD1. V shed 5 bases, J shed 5 bases, and the junction held 5 bases outside the gene matches. In germline, CDR1 is SQVTM, CDR2 ANQGSEA. The length of the CDR3 is 12 residues. Full variable domain (remainder filled in from reference TRBV29-1 and TRBJ1-2): SAVISQKPSRDICQRGTSLTIQCQVDSQVTMMFWYRQQPGQSLTLIATANQGSEATYESGFVIDKFPISRPNLTFSTLTVSNMSPEDSSIYLCSVRNRGYGYTFGSGTRLTVV.

There are a few counts of this clonotype. The chain is built from TRBV6-2 or TRBV6-3 and TRBJ1-5; TRBD1 matches at 7 bases. CDR3 length: 16 amino acids. The J segment lost 3 bases and the V segment lost 7 bases, leaving 12 bases of the junction unmatched. Germline CDR1 reads MNHEY; CDR2 reads SVGEGT. CDR3 sequence: CASTPQGNLLNQPQHF. Written as DNA, the CDR3 is TGTGCCAGCACCCCACAGGGGAACCTTCTCAATCAGCCCCAGCATTTT.

The table lists this clonotype with a few counts. V is TRBV6-4 and J is TRBJ2-3; TRBD2 aligns across 8 bases. The germline V gene encodes CDR1 MRHNA and CDR2 SNTAGT. This CDR3 spans 16 amino acids. V shed 2 bases and J 6 bases; nucleotides not matched to a gene: 10. CDR3: CASSDSYGGERDTQYF. The CDR3 DNA is TGTGCCAGCAGTGACAGTTACGGGGGGGAGAGGGATACGCAGTATTTT.

The chain has TRBV6-4 and TRBJ2-7; D remains unclear. The CDR3 is 14 residues long. CDR1 and CDR2 from the germline V gene are MRHNA and SNTAGT. V was shortened by 4 bases and J by 3 bases, with 13 bases between the two germline ends. CDR3 DNA sequence: TGTGCCAGCAGTGTAGGACCGGGCAACTACGAGCAGTACTTC. It translates to CASSVGPGNYEQYF.

This clonotype was seen more than once but under ten times. The gene calls are TRBV4-1 and TRBJ1-1, with TRBD1 identical over 8 bases. Germline V gene lookup returns CDR1 MGHRA and CDR2 YSYEKL. V trimming: 4 bases; J trimming: 1 base; junction bases outside the gene matches: 5. The CDR3 is 15 residues long. CDR3 amino acids: CASSRYTGGNTEAFF. CDR3 sequence (DNA): TGCGCCAGCAGCCGATACACAGGGGGGAACACTGAAGCTTTCTTT.

The gene calls are TRBV27 and TRBJ1-6; D gene ambiguous. Trimming shortened V by 5 bases and J by 11 bases, and 19 bases separated the two germline ends. Per the germline V gene, CDR1 is MNHEY and CDR2 is SMNVEV (reference sequence). The length of the CDR3 is 15 residues. The CDR3 DNA reads as TGTGCCAGCAGTGCCACCTCCGGGAGGCCCCCACCCCTCCACTTT. Protein sequence: CASSATSGRPPPLHF.

The genes are TRBV6-2 or TRBV6-3 and TRBJ2-3; no clear D gene. Germline V gene lookup returns CDR1 MNHEY and CDR2 SVGEGT. V was shortened by 2 bases and J by 0 bases, with 15 bases between the two germline ends. The CDR3 totals 17 residues. This CDR3 is CASSYTIRETSTDTQYF. CDR3 sequence (DNA): TGTGCCAGCAGTTACACCATTAGAGAGACTAGCACAGATACGCAGTATTTT.

The chain recombines TRBV6-6 with TRBJ2-7; D assignment may be TRBD1 or TRBD2 (5 bases each). CDR3 length: 15 residues. The V gene lost 6 bases and the J gene lost 3 bases, with 18 bases spanning the gap. Germline CDR1 reads MNHNY; CDR2 reads SVGAGI (reference sequence). DNA for the CDR3: TGTGCCAGCAGGAACACCGGGACGGCGATCTACGAGCAGTACTTC. This codes for CASRNTGTAIYEQYF.

The chain joins TRBV7-9 to TRBJ1-4; no clear D. Trimming left V 2 bases short and J 0 bases short, with 13 bases between. Germline V lookup: CDR1 SEHNR, CDR2 FQNEAQ (reference sequence). This CDR3 spans 17 amino acids. The CDR3 loop reads CASSLTSLRATNEKLFF. The CDR3, as DNA: TGTGCCAGCAGCTTAACGTCCCTCCGGGCAACTAATGAAAAACTGTTTTTT.

This chain links TRBV6-1 with TRBJ2-3; maybe TRBD1 (5 bases). Trimming left V 1 base short and J 3 bases short, with 8 bases between. This CDR3 comprises 14 residues. The germline V gene encodes CDR1 MNHNS and CDR2 SASEGT. The CDR3 protein is CASSEDRRTDTQYF. As DNA, the CDR3 is TGTGCCAGCAGTGAAGACAGGCGTACAGATACGCAGTATTTT.

This clonotype was picked up a small number of times. This sequence joins TRBV20-1 and TRBJ2-7, with TRBD2 matching 7 bases. V lost 6 bases and J lost 0; bases outside the gene matches: 8. The CDR3 runs to 14 residues. CDR1 is DFQATT and CDR2 is SNEGSKA in the germline V gene (reference sequence). The CDR3 DNA reads as TGCAGTGCCGGTCCATCTAGCGGCTCCTACGAGCAGTACTTC. This translates into CSAGPSSGSYEQYF.

A note on this clonotype: The junction and the germline gene differ at one end; a read error may be behind it. The rearrangement links TRBV7-3 to TRBJ2-3; 8 positions match TRBD2. From germline, CDR1 is SGHTA and CDR2 FQGTGA. This CDR3 has 16 residues. The CDR3 loop reads CASSLDRAGGLDTRYF. CDR3 DNA sequence: TGTGCCAGCAGCTTAGATAGGGCGGGAGGCCTAGATACGCGGTATTTT.

This sequence joins TRBV9 and TRBJ2-5; D possibly corresponds to TRBD1 (6 bases). The CDR3 is made up of 16 amino acids. V was clipped by 4 bases and J by 0 bases, with 16 bases between them. The germline V gene encodes CDR1 SGDLS and CDR2 YYNGEE. The CDR3 DNA sequence: TGTGCCAGCAGCCACGGGACACTCAGGTACCAAGAGACCCAGTACTTC. Translation gives CASSHGTLRYQETQYF.

This clonotype was detected a few times. The rearrangement joins TRBV4-1 to TRBJ2-6; D perhaps matches TRBD2 (6 bases). The CDR3 is 18 amino acids. CDR1 and CDR2 from the germline V gene are MGHRA and YSYEKL. V was cut by 4 bases and J by 2 bases, with 18 bases left in between. The CDR3 here is CASSRGGAQSPGANVLTF. The CDR3 nucleotides are TGCGCCAGCAGCCGGGGCGGGGCCCAGTCGCCTGGGGCCAACGTCCTGACTTTC.

The chain employs TRBV3-1 and TRBJ1-4; D is undetermined. Trimming left V 1 base short and J 4 bases short, with 10 bases between. Per germline, CDR1 LGHDT and CDR2 YNNKEL (reference sequence). The CDR3 is 15 amino acids. The CDR3 here is CASSQVGSGNEKLFF. DNA for the CDR3: TGTGCCAGCAGCCAAGTCGGTAGCGGTAATGAAAAACTGTTTTTT.

This clonotype came up a few times. The chain links TRBV7-9 to TRBJ2-7; no reliable D call. The V gene lost 7 bases and the J gene lost 2 bases, with 21 bases spanning the gap. This CDR3 region has 16 residues. Germline assignment: CDR1 SEHNR and CDR2 FQNEAQ (reference sequence). CDR3 bases: TGTGCCAGCACCTACCACCTCTCACGTTGTCCCTACGAGCAGTACTTC. It yields the protein CASTYHLSRCPYEQYF.

This clonotype was counted only a few times. This chain uses TRBV20-1 with TRBJ2-5, with TRBD2 identical over 11 bases. The J call may be faulty, since TRBJ2-7 better matches the DNA end. Germline V lookup: CDR1 DFQATT, CDR2 SNEGSKA (reference sequence). This CDR3 is built from 13 residues. The CDR3 protein is CSAGRLAGLEQYF. CDR3 nucleotides: TGCAGTGCTGGTCGACTAGCGGGACTCGAGCAGTACTTC.

V is TRBV29-1 and J is TRBJ1-2, with a tentative D call TRBD1 (6 bases). The V end was cut by 4 bases, the J end by 1 base, with 19 bases between. In germline, CDR1 is SQVTM, CDR2 ANQGSEA. This CDR3 is 16 amino acids long. CDR3 in amino acids: CSVGPRGPKYNYGYTF. CDR3 DNA sequence: TGCAGCGTTGGTCCCAGGGGCCCGAAATATAACTATGGCTACACCTTC. The whole variable domain, filled in from reference TRBV29-1 and TRBJ1-2, reads SAVISQKPSRDICQRGTSLTIQCQVDSQVTMMFWYRQQPGQSLTLIATANQGSEATYESGFVIDKFPISRPNLTFSTLTVSNMSPEDSSIYLCSVGPRGPKYNYGYTFGSGTRLTVV.